This T cell receptor beta chain was profiled in a study of cytomegalovirus exposure and HLA in healthy donors. Study-wide results and limits: CMV serostatus was the only recorded immune exposure for donors.

This clone turned up a few times. Antigen specificity is unknown. CDR3 size: 15 residues. V lost 5 bases, J lost 7 bases, and 8 bases stayed unmatched. Germline values: CDR1 MNHEY, CDR2 SMNVEV (reference sequence). The PCR had 60 Vbeta and 13 Jbeta primers. The table came from immunoSEQ multiplex PCR; TCRdb's copy has only in-frame clones and leaves some out. Counted here are about 100,000 clones, approximately 76% occurring once; the ten biggest clones make up around a fifth. The sequence was collected from a woman aged 55 to 70 in good health and CMV-seropositive. Sequenced input: PBMCs. This chain links TRBV27 with TRBJ2-7; 13 nucleotides align to TRBD2. The chain's CDR3 is CASSRGTSGTWEQYF. For the CDR3, the DNA is TGTGCCAGCAGTCGTGGGACTAGCGGGACCTGGGAGCAGTACTTC.